Listed here are 28 T cell receptor beta chains from one sample, sequenced in a study of T cells in localized non-small cell lung cancer. Produced via immunoSEQ multiplex PCR; TCRdb's table is partial and in-frame only. This sample has about 20,000 clones, with more than 85% found just once. The source material was PBMCs, sampled before any cancer treatment. Receptors were obtained from a man aged 40 to 69 with stage II squamous cell lung carcinoma.

The chain recombines TRBV11-2 with TRBJ2-3; 11 nucleotides align to TRBD2. The CDR3 is made up of 16 amino acids. Germline CDR1 reads SGHAT; CDR2 reads FQNNGV. The V gene end was trimmed by 5 bases and the J gene end by 4 bases; junction bases not matched to a gene: 8. The CDR3 is CASSPLAGGTADTQYF. In DNA form, the CDR3 reads TGTGCCAGCAGCCCGCTAGCGGGAGGTACTGCAGATACGCAGTATTTT.

The V call is TRBV2, the J call TRBJ1-2; possibly TRBD1 for D (5 bases). The V gene lost 3 bases and the J gene lost 8 bases, with 13 bases spanning the gap. The CDR3 runs to 13 residues. CDR1 and CDR2 from the germline V gene are SNHLY and FYNNEI. DNA for the CDR3: TGTGCCAGCAGTGACAGGGCGATGGGAGGCTACACCTTC. It codes for CASSDRAMGGYTF. The whole variable domain, filled in from reference TRBV2 and TRBJ1-2, reads EPEVTQTPSHQVTQMGQEVILRCVPISNHLYFYWYRQILGQKVEFLVSFYNNEISEKSEIFDDQFSVERPDGSNFTLKIRSTKLEDSAMYFCASSDRAMGGYTFGSGTRLTVV.

The chain uses TRBV7-6 and TRBJ2-1; D gene uncertain. This CDR3 contains 11 residues. Between the trimmed V and J ends, which lost 5 bases and 9 bases, there was a span of 8 bases. The V gene's germline CDR1 is SGHVS and CDR2 FNYEAQ. The CDR3 is CASSIKGEQFF. The DNA of the CDR3 is TGTGCCAGCAGCATCAAGGGTGAGCAGTTCTTC. Full variable domain (rest looked up from reference TRBV7-6 and TRBJ2-1): GAGVSQSPRYKVTKRGQDVALRCDPISGHVSLYWYRQALGQGPEFLTYFNYEAQQDKSGLPNDRFSAERPEGSISTLTIQRTEQRDSAMYRCASSIKGEQFFGPGTRLTVL.

The chain couples TRBV5-1 to TRBJ2-7; 7 positions agree with TRBD1. CDR3 size: 15 residues. CDR1 and CDR2 from the germline V gene are SGHRS and YFSETQ. The V gene end was trimmed by 0 bases and the J gene end by 3 bases; junction bases not matched to a gene: 6. CDR3 residues: CASSLESGGFYEQYF. CDR3 nucleotide sequence: TGCGCCAGCAGCTTGGAGTCAGGGGGATTCTACGAGCAGTACTTC.

The chain combines TRBV9 with TRBJ1-1; D unresolved. CDR3 size: 16 residues. Per germline, CDR1 SGDLS and CDR2 YYNGEE. Trimming pared 4 bases from V and 2 bases from J, leaving 18 bases between. CDR3 sequence reads: CASSTQPHGFNTEAFF. Here the CDR3 DNA reads TGTGCCAGCAGCACACAACCTCACGGCTTTAACACTGAAGCTTTCTTT.

The V gene is TRBV15, the J gene TRBJ1-2; D is uncertain. V was pared by 0 bases and J by 5 bases, with 13 bases between. The CDR3 covers 15 residues. Germline V gene data show CDR1 as LNHNV and CDR2 as YYDKDF (reference sequence). The chain's CDR3 is CATSRDRMTLYGYTF. The CDR3 nucleotides read TGTGCCACCAGCAGAGATCGAATGACATTATATGGCTACACCTTC.

The J gene is TRBJ2-7, the V gene TRBV7-9; the match to TRBD2 covers 7 bases. The CDR3 runs 14 residues. The trim removed 1 base at V and 1 base at J, leaving 1 base unmatched. Germline V gene data show CDR1 as SEHNR and CDR2 as FQNEAQ (reference sequence). The CDR3 region has the DNA TGTGCCAGCAGCTTAGGCGGGGGATCCTACGAGCAGTACTTC. This codes for CASSLGGGSYEQYF.

The rearrangement links TRBV6-6 to TRBJ1-4; the D is unclear. Trimming removed 6 bases at V and 12 bases at J, with 17 bases between. This CDR3 has 13 amino acids. Looked up from germline, CDR1 is MNHNY and CDR2 is SVGAGI (reference sequence). CDR3 sequence (DNA): TGTGCCAGCAGCCCGGGTGGTTATACGGAACTGTTTTTT. Amino acid sequence: CASSPGGYTELFF.

This rearrangement joins TRBV4-1 to TRBJ2-3, with D possibly TRBD2 on 5 matching bases. This CDR3 spans 13 amino acids. The germline V gene has CDR1 MGHRA and CDR2 YSYEKL. V lost 5 bases and J 7 bases, leaving 13 bases between the germline ends. This chain's CDR3 is CASSERRRNTQYF. The CDR3 region has the DNA TGCGCCAGCAGCGAACGCCGGAGGAATACGCAGTATTTT.

The chain couples TRBV18 to TRBJ2-6; D uncertain. This CDR3 comprises 17 residues. Germline-derived CDR1 and CDR2 are KGHSH and LQKENI. Trimming removed 3 bases from V and 2 bases from J, with 14 bases in between. CDR3 nucleotides: TGTGCCAGCTCACCGCGGTTTATAGCCCCTGGGGCCAACGTCCTGACTTTC. Amino acids: CASSPRFIAPGANVLTF.

This rearrangement joins TRBV10-1 to TRBJ2-7; D is uncertain. V gave up 8 bases and J gave up 4 bases, with 6 bases separating them. Germline-derived CDR1 and CDR2 are WNHNN and SYGVQD (reference sequence). The CDR3 is 10 residues long. The DNA for the CDR3 is TGCGCCAGCGGTCCTTACGAGCAGTACTTC. It translates to CASGPYEQYF.

This sequence joins TRBV5-6 and TRBJ2-1; TRBD2 matches at 13 bases. Per germline, CDR1 SGHDT and CDR2 YYEEEE. This CDR3 comprises 18 residues. Germline trimming cut 3 bases from V and 0 bases from J; bases unmatched to any gene: 6. The CDR3, as DNA: TGTGCCAGCAGCTGGACTAGCGGGGGACCTAGCTCCTACAATGAGCAGTTCTTC. Protein product: CASSWTSGGPSSYNEQFF.

By sample share, this clone is medium-sized. The chain combines TRBV13 with TRBJ2-7; TRBD2 agrees at 7 bases. V trimming: 0 bases; J trimming: 5 bases; junction bases outside the gene matches: 4. The germline V gene has CDR1 PRHDT and CDR2 FYEKMQ (reference sequence). The CDR3 runs to 14 residues. In DNA, the CDR3 is TGTGCCAGCAGCTTAGGAGGGACTACCAACGAGCAGTACTTC. Translated, it gives CASSLGGTTNEQYF.

The chain combines TRBV5-1 with TRBJ2-2; weak D call: TRBD1 (7 bases). The germline V gene has CDR1 SGHRS and CDR2 YFSETQ. V gave up 2 bases and J gave up 4 bases, with 21 bases separating them. This CDR3 spans 18 amino acids. CDR3 residues: CASSFTGAGIAGTGELFF. The CDR3 bases are TGCGCCAGCAGCTTTACAGGGGCGGGAATAGCCGGCACCGGGGAGCTGTTTTTT.

The chain couples TRBV6-5 to TRBJ2-7; 7 bases fit TRBD1. From germline, CDR1 is MNHEY and CDR2 SVGAGI. Trimming removed 4 bases from V and 6 bases from J; junction bases left unmatched: 12. This CDR3 has 15 amino acids. CDR3 sequence reads: CASSSFLGTDSEQYF. The DNA for the CDR3 is TGTGCCAGCAGTTCCTTCCTCGGGACAGATTCCGAGCAGTACTTC.

The chain couples TRBV18 to TRBJ1-2; a weak D match, TRBD1 (6 bases). CDR1 KGHSH and CDR2 LQKENI come from the germline V gene. The CDR3 totals 16 residues. V dropped 6 bases and J dropped 2 bases, with 19 bases sitting between them. The CDR3 DNA reads TGTGCCAGCTCTCAGGGGATACAGCAACCCAACTATGGCTACACCTTC. Protein product: CASSQGIQQPNYGYTF.

DNA for the CDR3: TGTGCCAGCAGTTCCCCCGGGACTACCACCGGGGAGCTGTTTTTT. It yields the protein CASSSPGTTTGELFF. The chain couples TRBV27 to TRBJ2-2; the match to TRBD2 covers 7 bases. This CDR3 comprises 15 residues. Trimming cost V 4 bases and J 4 bases; bases outside gene matches: 6. Germline V gives CDR1 MNHEY, CDR2 SMNVEV (reference sequence).

This chain uses TRBV2 with TRBJ2-1; the match to TRBD2 covers 10 bases. The CDR3 covers 16 residues. J was trimmed by 6 bases and V by 2 bases; bases with no gene match: 7. Germline V gene sequence: CDR1 SNHLY, CDR2 FYNNEI. CDR3 nucleotide sequence: TGTGCCAGCAGTGAAAGCCTAGCGGGAGTATCCAATGAGCAGTTCTTC. Its protein is CASSESLAGVSNEQFF.

The genes are TRBV7-2 and TRBJ2-1; no reliable D call. The length of the CDR3 is 14 residues. Trimming left V 1 base short and J 6 bases short, with 10 bases between. From germline, CDR1 is SGHTA and CDR2 FQGNSA. CDR3 residues: CASSLVVGFNEQFF. CDR3 DNA: TGTGCCAGCAGCTTAGTTGTGGGCTTCAATGAGCAGTTCTTC.

V usage is TRBV10-3 and J usage is TRBJ2-7, with D possibly matching TRBD1 (6 bases). V was trimmed by 8 bases and J by 3 bases, leaving 14 bases between them. This CDR3 spans 13 amino acids. Per germline, CDR1 ENHRY and CDR2 SYGVKD. CDR3 protein: CAIRLRQDYEQYF. Here the CDR3 DNA reads TGTGCCATCCGACTACGACAGGACTACGAGCAGTACTTC.

This chain joins TRBV2 and TRBJ2-2; 9 nucleotides agree with TRBD2. Germline lookup yields CDR1 SNHLY and CDR2 FYNNEI. V lost 2 bases to trimming and J lost 5 bases; unmatched junction nucleotides: 3. This CDR3 has 15 amino acids. The CDR3 sequence is CASSETSGRTGELFF. In nucleotides, the CDR3 is TGTGCCAGCAGTGAAACTAGCGGGCGGACCGGGGAGCTGTTTTTT.

The V gene is TRBV2, the J gene TRBJ2-1; no clear D gene. This CDR3 comprises 10 residues. V shed 5 bases and J shed 6 bases, with 2 bases lying between them. Germline V gene data show CDR1 as SNHLY and CDR2 as FYNNEI. CDR3 DNA: TGTGCCAGCAGTATCAATGAGCAGTTCTTC. Protein sequence: CASSINEQFF.

The chain is built from TRBV19 and TRBJ1-5; D gene ambiguous. The length of the CDR3 is 15 residues. From germline, CDR1 is LNHDA and CDR2 SQIVND (reference sequence). Trimming took off 6 bases at V and 0 bases at J, with 12 bases between the two ends. The CDR3 region is CASSRDPYSNQPQHF. The CDR3, as DNA: TGTGCCAGTAGCCGCGACCCTTATAGCAATCAGCCCCAGCATTTT. The full variable domain, rest sourced from reference TRBV19 and TRBJ1-5, is DGGITQSPKYLFRKEGQNVTLSCEQNLNHDAMYWYRQDPGQGLRLIYYSQIVNDFQKGDIAEGYSVSREKKESFPLTVTSAQKNPTAFYLCASSRDPYSNQPQHFGDGTRLSIL.

This clone was observed once. The chain employs TRBV5-1 and TRBJ2-1; 9 bases are shared with TRBD1. V lost 0 bases to trimming and J lost 6 bases; unmatched junction nucleotides: 4. Looked up from germline, CDR1 is SGHRS and CDR2 is YFSETQ. This CDR3 contains 15 residues. The CDR3 DNA is TGCGCCAGCAGCTTGGAGACAGGGGGGCCCAATGAGCAGTTCTTC. This gives the protein CASSLETGGPNEQFF. The variable domain in full, completed from reference TRBV5-1 and TRBJ2-1, reads KAGVTQTPRYLIKTRGQQVTLSCSPISGHRSVSWYQQTPGQGLQFLFEYFSETQRNKGNFPGRFSGRQFSNSRSEMNVSTLELGDSALYLCASSLETGGPNEQFFGPGTRLTVL.

In nucleotides, the CDR3 is TGTGCCAGCAGCAAGGAAATAACTAATGAAAAACTGTTTTTT. It translates to CASSKEITNEKLFF. The rearrangement links TRBV7-9 to TRBJ1-4; D is ambiguous. Trimming stripped 5 bases from V and 1 base from J, with 8 bases between. Per germline, CDR1 SEHNR and CDR2 FQNEAQ (reference sequence). The length of the CDR3 is 14 residues.

This sequence joins TRBV10-3 and TRBJ2-3, with TRBD1 matching 10 bases. With 6 bases clipped from V and 2 bases from J, the junction kept 5 bases outside the gene matches. Germline lookup yields CDR1 ENHRY and CDR2 SYGVKD. The CDR3 contains 15 residues. The CDR3 bases are TGTGCCATCAGATCGACAGGGGGCGTCACAGATACGCAGTATTTT. It codes for CAIRSTGGVTDTQYF.

A few counts support this clone. This chain uses TRBV30 with TRBJ1-1, with TRBD1 as a possible D gene (5 bases). The germline V gene encodes CDR1 GTSNPN and CDR2 SVGIG (reference sequence). V lost 6 bases and J 5 bases, leaving 13 bases between the germline ends. The CDR3 is 12 amino acids. The chain's CDR3 is CACTTDRTEAFF. The CDR3 coding sequence is TGTGCCTGCACGACAGATAGAACTGAAGCTTTCTTT.

This clone appeared once. This rearrangement joins TRBV7-2 to TRBJ2-5; 7 bases map to TRBD2. CDR1 SGHTA and CDR2 FQGNSA come from the germline V gene. V trimming: 5 bases; J trimming: 2 bases; junction bases outside the gene matches: 8. The CDR3 is made up of 15 amino acids. CDR3 sequence reads: CASSPILSGQETQYF. The CDR3 DNA reads as TGTGCCAGCAGCCCCATCCTTAGCGGGCAAGAGACCCAGTACTTC.